This TCR beta chain was observed in a study of T cell responses to AZD1222 COVID-19 vaccine (dated by TCRdb to the early 2020s). Notes on the research overall: TCR sequencing covered 230 or so trial participants: 200 to 220 given two doses of AZD1222 and approximately 26 given two doses of MenACWY control vaccine. Trial participants were enrolled by age into 18-55, 56-69 and 70-plus year subgroups, with roughly 160, 29 and 62 TCR-sequenced participants respectively.

What the research found in general, with its limitations: Only a handful of AZD1222 recipients were SARS-CoV-2 seropositive at baseline, limiting conclusions about previously exposed vaccinees. Reportedly, almost half of the unique spike-specific TCRs recognized epitopes lying outside the regions that are mutated in the B.1.351 and B.1.1.7 variants. The vaccine-associated CD4 TCRs covered the entire spike protein, and the dominant responses fell in regions 160-218 and 743-854. A significant rise in spike-specific TCR breadth and depth was observed after two AZD1222 doses relative to day 0 and relative to MenACWY recipients. In the small 56-69-year group, the increase in depth fell short of significance, most likely because of low power. Participants were mostly white British and included more females than males, and it was suggested by the authors that clonal diversity may have been underestimated. Because no samples from the day 14 peak response were available, repertoires could be characterized only after the peak T cell response.

The germline V gene sets CDR1 to SGHDT and CDR2 to YYEEEE. Inclusive of the bounding cysteine and phenylalanine, the CDR3 is 13 residues long. Only the CDR3 region is kept as DNA, spanning 39 bases read in frame from base 1. The germline ends are 11 bases apart after V is trimmed by 0 bases and J by 7 bases. The CDR3 regions of human TCRbeta chains were analyzed by immunosequencing. Per the authors' processing: TCRs in the repertoires were matched against a reference library of SARS-CoV-2-specific TCRs that had been generated with the MIRA antigen-specificity platform. Breadth was defined as the fraction of unique TCRs that were SARS-CoV-2-associated. Depth was defined as the fraction of total T cells that were SARS-CoV-2-associated. Using the MIRA data, each spike-specific TCR was assigned both to the spike region to which the TCR was reactive and to a CD4 or CD8 class. Log10-transformed breadth and depth values were compared by one-way ANOVA with Sidak's multiple comparisons tests. This immuneACCESS table, as held by TCRdb, lists in-frame sequences with V and J called but not all clones. Of the missing ones, under half trace to an unresolved V gene in checked studies; the others have no known cause. V, J and clone size reflect that table, while D and trimming were determined from the DNA. The sample table lists approximately 150,000 clones, around 91% of them with a count of one. The ten largest clones capture less than 6.5% of the sample.

Interpreted using the paper, the time point label stands for: about 28 days (+/-7) after the second vaccine dose. AZD1222 recipients whose second dose came at about 4 weeks and those whose second dose came at about 12 weeks were combined into one group, since spike-specific TCR depth and breadth did not differ between the two schedules. Vaccinee samples were obtained from the UK trials COV001 and COV002, which included a single-blind randomized controlled phase 2/3 trial of AZD1222 (ChAdOx1 nCoV-19) in healthy adults. Trial participant PBMC samples were collected at day 0 and day 28 after the second dose for TCRbeta chain sequencing. This clone was detected once. What this receptor recognizes is not known. Base qualities are not at hand, and no much larger clone is one base apart.

The sample here was peripheral blood, taken 28 days after the second AZD1222 dose. The receptor comes from an adult who received the AZD1222 COVID-19 vaccine. The chain couples TRBV5-6 to TRBJ2-7; TRBD2 could be the D gene, as 5 bases match. The CDR3 has the sequence CASSLAGIGEQYF. At the DNA level, the sequence is TGTGCCAGCAGCTTGGCGGGGATTGGGGAGCAGTACTTC.